These 12 T cell receptor beta chains originate from one sample sequenced in a study of T-cell memory formation after mild COVID-19. A single record per CDR3 protein comes from TCRdb applying MiXCR to the 5' RACE reads. The sample contains 350,000 or so distinct CDR3 sequences, over 10% of which appear only once. Sequenced input: PBMCs or a T cell subset sorted from them (not recorded which). Receptors were obtained from a man younger than 35 who had mild COVID-19 (a few samples of this study predate the infection). Cell type and time point are not known.

This clonotype was picked up a small number of times. This chain uses TRBV7-2 with TRBJ1-5; D unresolved. This CDR3 region has 15 residues. Germline assignment: CDR1 SGHTA and CDR2 FQGNSA. V shed 5 bases and J shed 5 bases, with 16 bases lying between them. The CDR3 nucleotides read TGTGCCAGCAGCCCGGGCTTCAAGTCCGATCAGCCCCAGCATTTT. This encodes CASSPGFKSDQPQHF.

The chain employs TRBV4-1 and TRBJ1-6; the D is unclear. CDR1 is MGHRA and CDR2 is YSYEKL in the germline V gene. The CDR3 loop spans 12 amino acids. V lost 1 base and J 19 bases, leaving 14 bases between the germline ends. The CDR3 here is CASSQVLGWRHF. The CDR3 DNA is TGCGCCAGCAGCCAAGTCTTAGGGTGGAGACACTTT.

The gene calls are TRBV12-3 or TRBV12-4 and TRBJ2-1; D is uncertain. The CDR3 runs to 14 residues. Trimming shortened V by 3 bases and J by 7 bases, and 13 bases separated the two germline ends. This CDR3 reads CASSFSSGMNEQFF. The CDR3 region has the DNA TGTGCCAGCAGTTTTTCCAGTGGAATGAATGAGCAGTTCTTC.

This clonotype was observed a few times. CDR3 sequence reads: CSANPYDSQETQYF. In DNA, the CDR3 is TGCAGTGCTAATCCATATGACAGCCAAGAGACCCAGTACTTC. The rearrangement joins TRBV20-1 to TRBJ2-5, with TRBD1 as a possible D gene (5 bases). V shed 4 bases and J shed 1 base, with 13 bases lying between them. Germline-derived CDR1 and CDR2 are DFQATT and SNEGSKA (reference sequence). The CDR3 spans 14 residues.

This clonotype was seen many times. The V and J genes are TRBV4-3 and TRBJ2-5; 10 positions agree with TRBD1. The CDR3 loop spans 17 amino acids. With 0 bases clipped from V and 3 bases from J, the junction kept 7 bases outside the gene matches. Per the germline V gene, CDR1 is LGHNA and CDR2 is YSLEER. CDR3 protein: CASSQEPPGQGKETQYF. In DNA form, the CDR3 reads TGCGCCAGCAGCCAAGAGCCTCCGGGACAGGGGAAAGAGACCCAGTACTTC.

In its sample, this clonotype was seen a few times. The CDR3 nucleotides are TGTGCCAGCACCATTGAAACAGGGGAGCTAAGCGGCTACACCTTC. It yields the protein CASTIETGELSGYTF. The chain links TRBV6-5 to TRBJ1-2, with 7 bases identical to TRBD1. Germline trimming cut 7 bases from V and 8 bases from J; bases unmatched to any gene: 16. Germline CDR1 MNHEY, CDR2 SVGAGI. The CDR3 extends over 15 amino acids.

The chain has TRBV7-6 and TRBJ2-4; D could derive from TRBD1 or TRBD2 (5 bases each). Germline V gene sequence: CDR1 SGHVS, CDR2 FNYEAQ. The CDR3 has 14 residues. Trimming stripped 2 bases from V and 8 bases from J, with 13 bases between. The CDR3 DNA is TGTGCCAGCAGCTTAAGGGCAGGGCGGGACATTCAGTACTTC. It encodes CASSLRAGRDIQYF.

This clonotype was recorded a few times. V and J are TRBV7-6 and TRBJ1-6; 11 positions agree with TRBD1. Germline V gives CDR1 SGHVS, CDR2 FNYEAQ. The CDR3 sequence is 16 residues long. V lost 5 bases to trimming and J lost 3 bases; unmatched junction nucleotides: 3. CDR3 in DNA: TGTGCCAGCAGCGCGGGACAGGGGGTCTATAATTCACCCCTCCACTTT. This encodes CASSAGQGVYNSPLHF. The full variable domain, rest sourced from reference TRBV7-6 and TRBJ1-6, is GAGVSQSPRYKVTKRGQDVALRCDPISGHVSLYWYRQALGQGPEFLTYFNYEAQQDKSGLPNDRFSAERPEGSISTLTIQRTEQRDSAMYRCASSAGQGVYNSPLHFGNGTRLTVT.

This clonotype was observed a few times. The chain employs TRBV10-3 and TRBJ1-5; 10 bases match TRBD1. V shed 5 bases and J 1 base; nucleotides not matched to a gene: 8. The CDR3 has 17 residues. Germline CDR1 is ENHRY and CDR2 is SYGVKD. The CDR3 DNA is TGTGCCATCAGTCCCGGGACAGGGGCGCAAAGCAATCAGCCCCAGCATTTT. Amino acid sequence: CAISPGTGAQSNQPQHF.

This clonotype occurred a few times. The chain has TRBV12-3 or TRBV12-4 and TRBJ2-3; a possible D gene is TRBD2 (5 bases). Trimming took 7 bases from V and 0 from J, leaving 11 bases between them. The CDR3 totals 14 residues. CDR3 amino acids: CASTVLGSTDTQYF. DNA for the CDR3: TGTGCCAGCACCGTACTAGGCAGCACAGATACGCAGTATTTT.

This clonotype was counted between two and nine times. V usage is TRBV7-9 and J usage is TRBJ1-1; 9 bases are a match to TRBD1. J gave up 6 bases and V 3 bases, and 2 bases lay outside the gene matches. Germline CDR1 is SEHNR and CDR2 is FQNEAQ (reference sequence). This CDR3 is 13 amino acids long. DNA of the CDR3: TGTGCCAGCAGCTTTGGGGACAGGGCTGAAGCTTTCTTT. Amino acid sequence: CASSFGDRAEAFF.

J is TRBJ2-2 and V is TRBV12-3 or TRBV12-4; 10 bases align to TRBD2. The CDR3 is 18 amino acids. J lost 3 bases, V lost 5 bases, and 12 bases had no gene match. This CDR3 reads CASSLILAGGPYTGELFF. DNA of the CDR3: TGTGCCAGCAGTCTCATATTAGCGGGGGGCCCGTACACCGGGGAGCTGTTTTTT.